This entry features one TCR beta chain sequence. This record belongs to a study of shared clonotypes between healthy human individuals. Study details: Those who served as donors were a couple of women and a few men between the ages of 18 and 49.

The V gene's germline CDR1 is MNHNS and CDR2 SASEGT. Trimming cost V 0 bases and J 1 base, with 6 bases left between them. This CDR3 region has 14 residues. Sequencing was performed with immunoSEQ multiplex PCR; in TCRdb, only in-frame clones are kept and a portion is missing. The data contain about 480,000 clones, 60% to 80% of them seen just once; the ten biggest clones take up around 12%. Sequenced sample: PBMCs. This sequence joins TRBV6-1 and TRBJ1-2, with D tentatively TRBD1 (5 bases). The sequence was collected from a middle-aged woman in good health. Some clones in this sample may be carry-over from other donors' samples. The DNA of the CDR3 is TGTGCCAGCAGTGAAGCGGGGGTTAACTATGGCTACACCTTC. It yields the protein CASSEAGVNYGYTF.